The sequence of this T cell receptor beta chain was determined in a study of T cells after yellow fever vaccination. Study-level background: The authors prepared low-cell-number fractions using SMART-Seq v4 Ultra Low Input.

The V and J ends lost 5 bases and 3 bases respectively, with 8 bases between them. The CDR3 is 13 residues long. In germline, CDR1 is MDHEN, CDR2 SYDVKM. Findings and limits, study-wide: The study re-detected most primary-vaccination clones after the booster (approximately 97% CD4, roughly 85% CD8).

TCRdb reprocessed the 5' RACE reads via MiXCR and lists one record per CDR3 protein. Altogether about 260,000 distinct CDR3 sequences are present, roughly 13% being singletons, with the ten largest covering less than 0.55%. This clonotype was seen many times. What it binds is unknown. This clonotype originated in a young man who received the YFV17D yellow fever vaccine. This chain uses TRBV28 with TRBJ2-1, with D perhaps matching TRBD2 (5 bases). The starting material was CD4+ T cells sorted from PBMCs, obtained 45 days after the yellow fever booster vaccination. The CDR3 loop is CASSPTSYNEQFF. DNA for the CDR3: TGTGCCAGCAGTCCAACTAGCTACAATGAGCAGTTCTTC. Together with reference TRBV28 and TRBJ2-1, the CDR3 gives the full variable domain: DVKVTQSSRYLVKRTGEKVFLECVQDMDHENMFWYRQDPGLGLRLIYFSYDVKMKEKGDIPEGYSVSREKKERFSLILESASTNQTSMYLCASSPTSYNEQFFGPGTRLTVL.